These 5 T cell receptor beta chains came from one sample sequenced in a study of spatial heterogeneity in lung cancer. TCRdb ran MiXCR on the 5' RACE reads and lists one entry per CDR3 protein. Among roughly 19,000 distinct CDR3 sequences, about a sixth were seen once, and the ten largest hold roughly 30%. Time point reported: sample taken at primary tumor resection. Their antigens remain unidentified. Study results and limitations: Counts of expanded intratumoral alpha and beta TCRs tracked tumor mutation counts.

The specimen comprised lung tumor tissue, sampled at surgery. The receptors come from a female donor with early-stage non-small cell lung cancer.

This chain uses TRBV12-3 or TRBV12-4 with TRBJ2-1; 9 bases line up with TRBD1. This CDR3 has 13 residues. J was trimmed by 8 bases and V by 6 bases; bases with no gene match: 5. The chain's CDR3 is CASSGDRGYEQFF. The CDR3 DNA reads TGTGCCAGCAGCGGTGACAGGGGGTATGAGCAGTTCTTC.

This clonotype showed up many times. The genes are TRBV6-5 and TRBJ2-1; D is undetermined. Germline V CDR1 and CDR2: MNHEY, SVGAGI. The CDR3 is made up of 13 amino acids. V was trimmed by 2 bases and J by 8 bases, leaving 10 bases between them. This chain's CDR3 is CASSYLDSYEQFF. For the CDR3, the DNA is TGTGCCAGCAGTTACCTAGACTCGTATGAGCAGTTCTTC.

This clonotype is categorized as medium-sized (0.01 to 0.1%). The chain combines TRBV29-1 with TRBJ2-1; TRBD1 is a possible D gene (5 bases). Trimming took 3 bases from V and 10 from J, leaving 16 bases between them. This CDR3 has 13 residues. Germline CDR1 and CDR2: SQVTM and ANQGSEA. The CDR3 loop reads CSVDVQGRAEQFF. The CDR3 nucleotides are TGCAGCGTTGATGTGCAGGGAAGGGCCGAGCAGTTCTTC.

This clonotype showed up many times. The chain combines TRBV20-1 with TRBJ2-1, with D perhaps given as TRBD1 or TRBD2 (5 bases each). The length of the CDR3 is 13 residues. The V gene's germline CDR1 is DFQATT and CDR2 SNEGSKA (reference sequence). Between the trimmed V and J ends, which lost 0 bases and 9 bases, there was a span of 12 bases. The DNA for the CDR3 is TGCAGTGCTAGAGATCCGTTTGGGGGTGAGCAGTTCTTC. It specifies CSARDPFGGEQFF.

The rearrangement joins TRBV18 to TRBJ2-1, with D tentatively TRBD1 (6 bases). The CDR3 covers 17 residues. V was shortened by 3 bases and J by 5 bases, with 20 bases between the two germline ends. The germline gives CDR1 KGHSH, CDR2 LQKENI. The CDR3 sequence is CASSPINSGVANNEQFF. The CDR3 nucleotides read TGTGCCAGCTCACCCATAAACTCAGGGGTTGCCAACAATGAGCAGTTCTTC.